This T cell receptor beta chain was captured in a study of T cell changes during pregnancy in multiple sclerosis. Clones were read by immunoSEQ multiplex PCR, and TCRdb kept only the in-frame ones, dropping some. The sample yields tens of thousands of clones, more than 85% seen once. The germline CDR1 and CDR2 sequences are LGHNA and YNFKEQ. Trimming at V came to 8 bases and at J to 3 bases, leaving 12 bases not matched to a gene. The CDR3 is 15 residues long. The chain employs TRBV4-2 and TRBJ1-2; TRBD1 matches 7 bases. This material consisted of peripheral blood, taken before pregnancy. This TCR was recovered from a female donor with multiple sclerosis, enrolled in a pregnancy study. The CDR3 loop is CASGDPGQDDYGYTF. DNA for the CDR3: TGTGCCAGCGGGGACCCCGGACAGGACGACTATGGCTACACCTTC.